This TCR beta chain appears in the sequencing data of a study of T-cell reconstitution after alpha-beta-depleted transplantation in children. Study-level points and caveats: Alpha-beta T cells about two months after transplant reportedly derived from several hundred expanded graft clones. In some patients, recipient T cells and intrathymic progenitors surviving conditioning explained high day-60 diversity. Diversity and T-cell counts at one year after transplant derived mostly from new T cells.

On this clonotype: Its cognate antigen is unknown.

The germline gives CDR1 LGHNA, CDR2 YNFKEQ. The V and J ends lost 5 bases and 2 bases, in that order; junction bases with no gene match: 18. CDR3 length equals 19 residues. Unique molecular identifiers were used in preparing the TCRbeta library. One entry per CDR3 protein results from TCRdb running MiXCR on the PCR reads. The sample holds about 280,000 distinct CDR3 sequences, approximately 10% seen once. The chain has TRBV4-2 and TRBJ2-7; 10 positions match TRBD1. This specimen consisted of peripheral blood, obtained 180 days after TCRalphabeta/CD19-depleted stem cell transplant. This clonotype originated in a male patient under 10 years old who had a stem cell transplant for chronic granulomatous disease, so the T cells may come from the graft donor. The CDR3 region is CASSSRKGPGQGIPYEQYF. The CDR3 DNA reads as TGTGCCAGCAGCTCCAGGAAGGGCCCGGGACAGGGGATCCCCTACGAGCAGTACTTC.